This record concerns one T cell receptor (beta chain) sequence. Using immunoSEQ multiplex PCR, the repertoire was profiled, and TCRdb retains in-frame clones only, with some absent. The data contain roughly 360,000 clones, around 87% of them singletons. Trimming took 1 base from V and 4 from J; bases not matched to a gene: 3. The CDR3 has 15 amino acids. Per germline, CDR1 LNHDA and CDR2 SQIVND (reference sequence). The data are from a study of blood T cell repertoires in COVID-19. This chain joins TRBV19 and TRBJ1-2, with 10 bases matching TRBD1. This receptor was identified in a man younger than 40 who had recovered from COVID-19. The sequencing input was PBMCs or T cells enriched from blood (not recorded which). CDR3: CASSIGGTGVYGYTF. The CDR3, as DNA: TGTGCCAGTAGTATAGGTGGGACAGGGGTCTATGGCTACACCTTC.